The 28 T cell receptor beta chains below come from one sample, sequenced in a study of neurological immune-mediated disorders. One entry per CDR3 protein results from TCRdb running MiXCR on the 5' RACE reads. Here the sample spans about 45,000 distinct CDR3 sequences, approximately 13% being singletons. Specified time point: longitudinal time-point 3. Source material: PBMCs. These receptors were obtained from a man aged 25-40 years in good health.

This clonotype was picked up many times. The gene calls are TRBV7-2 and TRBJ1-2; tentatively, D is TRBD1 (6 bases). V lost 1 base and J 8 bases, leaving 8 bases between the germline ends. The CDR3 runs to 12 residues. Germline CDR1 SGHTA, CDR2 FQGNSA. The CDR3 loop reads CASSLDRDGYTF. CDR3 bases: TGTGCCAGCAGCTTAGACAGGGACGGCTACACCTTC.

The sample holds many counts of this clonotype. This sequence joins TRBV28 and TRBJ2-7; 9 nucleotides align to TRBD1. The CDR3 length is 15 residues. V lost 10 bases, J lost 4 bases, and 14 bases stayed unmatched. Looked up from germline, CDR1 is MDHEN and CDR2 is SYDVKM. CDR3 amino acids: CAINLTGTGSYEQYF. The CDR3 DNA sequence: TGTGCCATCAATCTAACCGGGACAGGGTCGTACGAGCAGTACTTC.

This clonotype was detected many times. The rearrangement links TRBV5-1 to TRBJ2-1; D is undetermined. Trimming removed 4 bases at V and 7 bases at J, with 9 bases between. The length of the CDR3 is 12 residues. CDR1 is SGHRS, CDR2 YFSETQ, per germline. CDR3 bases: TGCGCCAGCAGCCCTTTTACGAATGAGCAGTTCTTC. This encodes CASSPFTNEQFF.

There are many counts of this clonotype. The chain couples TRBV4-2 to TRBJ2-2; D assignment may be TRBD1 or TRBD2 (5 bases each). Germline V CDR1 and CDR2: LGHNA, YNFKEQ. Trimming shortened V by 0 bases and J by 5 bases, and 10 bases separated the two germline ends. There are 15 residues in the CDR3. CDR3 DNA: TGTGCCAGCAGCCAAGACGGATGGGGGACCGGGGAGCTGTTTTTT. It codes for CASSQDGWGTGELFF.

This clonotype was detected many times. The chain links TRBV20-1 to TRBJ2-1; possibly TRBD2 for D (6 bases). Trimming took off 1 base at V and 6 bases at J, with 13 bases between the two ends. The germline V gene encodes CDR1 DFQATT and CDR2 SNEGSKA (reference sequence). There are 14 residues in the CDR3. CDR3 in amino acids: CSARAGGGPNEQFF. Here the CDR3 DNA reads TGCAGTGCTAGAGCCGGTGGAGGGCCCAATGAGCAGTTCTTC.

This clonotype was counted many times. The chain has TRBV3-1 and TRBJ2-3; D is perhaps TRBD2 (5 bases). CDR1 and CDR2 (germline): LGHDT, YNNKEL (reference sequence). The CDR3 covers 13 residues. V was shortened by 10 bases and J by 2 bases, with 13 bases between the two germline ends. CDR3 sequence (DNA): TGTGCCACGGGGAAGGCCGACACAGATACGCAGTATTTT. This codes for CATGKADTDTQYF.

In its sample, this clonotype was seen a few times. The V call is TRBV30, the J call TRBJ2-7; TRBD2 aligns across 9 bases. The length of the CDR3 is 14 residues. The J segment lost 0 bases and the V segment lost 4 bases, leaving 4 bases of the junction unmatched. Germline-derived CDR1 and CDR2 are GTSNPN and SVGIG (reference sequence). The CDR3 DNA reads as TGTGCCTGGAAAGCGGGAGGTTACTCCTACGAGCAGTACTTC. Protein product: CAWKAGGYSYEQYF.

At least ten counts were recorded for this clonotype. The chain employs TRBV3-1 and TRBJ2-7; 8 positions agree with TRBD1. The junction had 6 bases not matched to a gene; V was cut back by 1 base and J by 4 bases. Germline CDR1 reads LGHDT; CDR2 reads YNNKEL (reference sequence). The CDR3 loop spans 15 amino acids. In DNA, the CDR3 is TGTGCCAGCAGCCAAGTTGCGGGACAGGCTTACGAGCAGTACTTC. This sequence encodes CASSQVAGQAYEQYF.

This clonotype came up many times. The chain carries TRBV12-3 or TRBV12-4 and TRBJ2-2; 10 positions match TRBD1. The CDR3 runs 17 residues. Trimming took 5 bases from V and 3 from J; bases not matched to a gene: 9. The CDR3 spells CASSPFADRGHTGELFF. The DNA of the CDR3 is TGTGCCAGCAGTCCTTTTGCCGACAGGGGGCACACCGGGGAGCTGTTTTTT.

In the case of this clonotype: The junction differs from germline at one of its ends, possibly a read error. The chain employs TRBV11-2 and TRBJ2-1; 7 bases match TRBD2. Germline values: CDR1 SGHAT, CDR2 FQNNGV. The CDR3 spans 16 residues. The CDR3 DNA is TGTTCCAGCAGCTATGTGACTAGCATAGCCTACAATGAGCAGTTCTTC. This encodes CSSSYVTSIAYNEQFF.

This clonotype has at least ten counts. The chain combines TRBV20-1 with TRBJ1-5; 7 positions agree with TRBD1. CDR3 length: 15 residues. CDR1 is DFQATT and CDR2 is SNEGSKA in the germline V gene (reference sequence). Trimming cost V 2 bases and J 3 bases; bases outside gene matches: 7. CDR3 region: CSARSVGQINQPQHF. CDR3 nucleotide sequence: TGCAGTGCTAGATCCGTGGGACAGATCAATCAGCCCCAGCATTTT.

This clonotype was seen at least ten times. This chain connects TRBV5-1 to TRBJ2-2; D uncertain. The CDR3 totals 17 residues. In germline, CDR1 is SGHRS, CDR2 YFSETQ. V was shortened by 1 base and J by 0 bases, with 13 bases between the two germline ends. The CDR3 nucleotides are TGCGCCAGCAGCTTGTCCGGGCCGACGACGAACACCGGGGAGCTGTTTTTT. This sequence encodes CASSLSGPTTNTGELFF.

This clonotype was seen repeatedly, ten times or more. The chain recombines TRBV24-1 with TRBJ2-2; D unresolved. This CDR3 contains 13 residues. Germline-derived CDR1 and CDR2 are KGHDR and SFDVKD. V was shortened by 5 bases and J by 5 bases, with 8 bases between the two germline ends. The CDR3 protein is CATSGSVTGELFF. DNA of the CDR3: TGTGCCACCAGTGGGAGCGTTACCGGGGAGCTGTTTTTT.

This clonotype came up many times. CDR3 nucleotide sequence: TGCGCCAGTCAACTAGCGGCCGACTCTGGGGCCAACGTCCTGACTTTC. Protein sequence: CASQLAADSGANVLTF. This chain connects TRBV5-1 to TRBJ2-6, with 8 bases fitting TRBD2. This CDR3 region has 16 residues. V dropped 8 bases and J dropped 0; count of bases not matched to a gene: 7. Germline assignment: CDR1 SGHRS and CDR2 YFSETQ.

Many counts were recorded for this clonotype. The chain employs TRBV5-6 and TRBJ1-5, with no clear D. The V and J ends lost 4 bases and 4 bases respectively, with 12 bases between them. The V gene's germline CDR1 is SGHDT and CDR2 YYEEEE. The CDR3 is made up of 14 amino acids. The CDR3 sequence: CASSNGPMNQPQHF. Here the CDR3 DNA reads TGTGCCAGCAGCAATGGACCGATGAATCAGCCCCAGCATTTT.

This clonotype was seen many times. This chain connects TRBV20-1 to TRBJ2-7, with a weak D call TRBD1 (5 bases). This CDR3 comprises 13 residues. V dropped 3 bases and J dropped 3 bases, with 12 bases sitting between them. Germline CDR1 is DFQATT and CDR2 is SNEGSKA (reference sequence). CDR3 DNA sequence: TGCAGTGCTAGTAGGGGTAGCAGCTACGAGCAGTACTTC. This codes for CSASRGSSYEQYF.

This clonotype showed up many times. The CDR3 loop reads CASSATLLSGGDEQYF. Written as DNA, the CDR3 is TGTGCCAGCAGTGCCACCCTGTTAAGCGGAGGGGACGAGCAGTACTTC. The chain links TRBV6-6 to TRBJ2-7, with D maybe TRBD2 (6 bases). With 5 bases removed from V and 5 bases from J, the gap between germline ends came to 22 bases. The CDR3 runs to 16 residues. The germline gives CDR1 MNHNY, CDR2 SVGAGI (reference sequence).

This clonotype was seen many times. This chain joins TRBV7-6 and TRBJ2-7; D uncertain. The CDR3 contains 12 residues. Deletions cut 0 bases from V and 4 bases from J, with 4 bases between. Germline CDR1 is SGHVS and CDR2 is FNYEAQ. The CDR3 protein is CASSLADYEQYF. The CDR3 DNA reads TGTGCCAGCAGCTTAGCTGATTACGAGCAGTACTTC.

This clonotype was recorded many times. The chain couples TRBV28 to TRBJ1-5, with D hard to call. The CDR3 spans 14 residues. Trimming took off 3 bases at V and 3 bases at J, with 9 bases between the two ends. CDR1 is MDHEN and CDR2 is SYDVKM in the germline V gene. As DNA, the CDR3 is TGTGCCAGCAGTTTTCGGCAAATCAATCAGCCCCAGCATTTT. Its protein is CASSFRQINQPQHF.

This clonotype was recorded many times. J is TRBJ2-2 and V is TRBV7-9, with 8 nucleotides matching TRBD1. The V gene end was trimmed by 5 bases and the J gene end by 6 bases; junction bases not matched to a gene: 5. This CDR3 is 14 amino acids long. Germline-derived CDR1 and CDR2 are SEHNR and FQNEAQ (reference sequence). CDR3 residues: CASSGQGSSGELFF. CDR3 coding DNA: TGTGCCAGCAGCGGACAGGGTTCGTCCGGGGAGCTGTTTTTT.

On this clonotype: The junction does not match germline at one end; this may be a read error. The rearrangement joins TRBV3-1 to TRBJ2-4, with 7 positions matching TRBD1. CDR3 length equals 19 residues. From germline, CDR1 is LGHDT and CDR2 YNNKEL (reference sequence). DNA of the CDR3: TGTGCCAGCAGCCGCCGGACAGGTGGTCCGTCGAGGGGCAAAAACATTCATTACTTC. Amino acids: CASSRRTGGPSRGKNIHYF.

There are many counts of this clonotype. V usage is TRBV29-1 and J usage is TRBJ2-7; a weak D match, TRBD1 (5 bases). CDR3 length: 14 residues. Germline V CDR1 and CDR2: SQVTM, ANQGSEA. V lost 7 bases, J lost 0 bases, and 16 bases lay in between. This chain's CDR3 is CSAADPDSSYEQYF. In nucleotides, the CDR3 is TGCAGCGCCGCGGATCCAGACAGCTCCTACGAGCAGTACTTC.

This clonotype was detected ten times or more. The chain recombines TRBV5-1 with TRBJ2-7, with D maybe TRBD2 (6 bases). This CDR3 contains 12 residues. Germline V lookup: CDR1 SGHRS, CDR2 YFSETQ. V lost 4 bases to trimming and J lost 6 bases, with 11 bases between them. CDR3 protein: CASSAGSGEQYF. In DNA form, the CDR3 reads TGCGCCAGCAGCGCCGGGAGTGGCGAGCAGTACTTC.

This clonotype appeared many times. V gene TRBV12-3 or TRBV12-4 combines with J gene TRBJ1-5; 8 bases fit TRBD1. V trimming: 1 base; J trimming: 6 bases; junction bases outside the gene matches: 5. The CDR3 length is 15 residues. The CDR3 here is CASSLGPGGRQPQHF. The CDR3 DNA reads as TGTGCCAGCAGTTTAGGTCCAGGGGGCCGTCAGCCCCAGCATTTT.

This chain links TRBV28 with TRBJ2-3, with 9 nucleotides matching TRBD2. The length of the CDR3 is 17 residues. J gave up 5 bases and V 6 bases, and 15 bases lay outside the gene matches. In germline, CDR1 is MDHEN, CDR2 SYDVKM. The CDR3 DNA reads TGTGCCAGCAGAGTGACTAGCGGAAGAACCTTAGGAGATACGCAGTATTTT. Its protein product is CASRVTSGRTLGDTQYF.

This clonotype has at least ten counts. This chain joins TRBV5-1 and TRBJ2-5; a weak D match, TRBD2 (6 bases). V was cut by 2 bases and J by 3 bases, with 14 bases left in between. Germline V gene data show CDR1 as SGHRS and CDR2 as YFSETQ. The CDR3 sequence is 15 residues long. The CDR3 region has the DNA TGCGCCAGCAGCTTATCTCCGGGAGAAGAAGAGACCCAGTACTTC. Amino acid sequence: CASSLSPGEEETQYF.

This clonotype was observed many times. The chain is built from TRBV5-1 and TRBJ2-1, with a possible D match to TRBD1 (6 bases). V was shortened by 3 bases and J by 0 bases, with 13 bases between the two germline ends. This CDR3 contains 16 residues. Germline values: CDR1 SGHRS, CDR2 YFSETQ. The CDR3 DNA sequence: TGCGCCAGCAGCTCCCTAGTCAGGGGCTCCTACAATGAGCAGTTCTTC. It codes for CASSSLVRGSYNEQFF.

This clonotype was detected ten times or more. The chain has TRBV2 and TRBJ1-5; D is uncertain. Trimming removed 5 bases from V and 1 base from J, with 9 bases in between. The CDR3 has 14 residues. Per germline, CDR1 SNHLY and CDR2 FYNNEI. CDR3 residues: CASSMGRSNQPQHF. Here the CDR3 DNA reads TGTGCCAGCAGTATGGGCCGGAGCAATCAGCCCCAGCATTTT.